These 18 T cell receptor beta chains originate from one sample sequenced in a study of patients and donors after allogeneic stem cell transplantation. TCRdb used MiXCR to reprocess the RT-PCR reads, holding one entry per CDR3 protein. The table has under 95,000 distinct CDR3 sequences, roughly 4.9% seen once. Sample: blood, either unsorted or a sorted T cell fraction (not recorded which). Every receptor here comes from a human donor who was either an allogeneic HSCT recipient or a stem cell or donor lymphocyte infusion donor (not recorded which). It is not recorded whose cells these are; they may come from a transplant donor.

The V call is TRBV3-1, the J call TRBJ1-4; D remains ambiguous. The CDR3 extends over 13 amino acids. Looked up from germline, CDR1 is LGHDT and CDR2 is YNNKEL (reference sequence). V dropped 5 bases and J dropped 5 bases, with 9 bases sitting between them. CDR3 DNA: TGTGCCAGCAGCAATTCCCCCAATGAAAAACTGTTTTTT. Translation gives CASSNSPNEKLFF.

This clonotype was seen ten or more times. The chain carries TRBV28 and TRBJ2-7; D is uncertain. Trimming took 10 bases from V and 4 from J, leaving 17 bases between them. This CDR3 has 13 amino acids. Germline CDR1 MDHEN, CDR2 SYDVKM. CDR3 amino acids: CATSDPERYEQYF. DNA for the CDR3: TGTGCCACCTCGGACCCCGAAAGGTACGAGCAGTACTTC. Full variable domain (missing parts from reference TRBV28 and TRBJ2-7): DVKVTQSSRYLVKRTGEKVFLECVQDMDHENMFWYRQDPGLGLRLIYFSYDVKMKEKGDIPEGYSVSREKKERFSLILESASTNQTSMYLCATSDPERYEQYFGPGTRLTVT.

This clonotype has a count of ten or more. The chain links TRBV20-1 to TRBJ2-1; D may be TRBD1 (5 bases). The CDR3 sequence is 14 residues long. V lost 0 bases to trimming and J lost 9 bases, with 15 bases between them. Per the germline V gene, CDR1 is DFQATT and CDR2 is SNEGSKA (reference sequence). CDR3 loop: CSAREYNRLLEQFF. CDR3 nucleotides: TGCAGTGCTAGAGAGTACAACAGGCTTCTTGAGCAGTTCTTC.

The sample holds many counts of this clonotype. This chain connects TRBV12-3 or TRBV12-4 to TRBJ1-5; D is uncertain. This CDR3 comprises 14 residues. V gave up 5 bases and J gave up 2 bases, with 10 bases separating them. The CDR3 loop is CASSRVRGNQPQHF. In DNA, the CDR3 is TGTGCCAGCAGTAGGGTTCGGGGCAATCAGCCCCAGCATTTT.

This clonotype was observed many times. This chain links TRBV5-1 with TRBJ2-3; D gene uncertain. Germline V lookup: CDR1 SGHRS, CDR2 YFSETQ. With 0 bases removed from V and 6 bases from J, the gap between germline ends came to 11 bases. This CDR3 spans 14 amino acids. The CDR3 spells CASSLEDRADTQYF. In DNA, the CDR3 is TGCGCCAGCAGCTTGGAGGATCGGGCGGATACGCAGTATTTT.

This clonotype was recorded at least ten times. V gene TRBV2 combines with J gene TRBJ2-7; possibly TRBD2 for D (5 bases). Trimming pared 4 bases from V and 11 bases from J, leaving 15 bases between. Germline CDR1 is SNHLY and CDR2 is FYNNEI. This CDR3 is built from 12 residues. CDR3 sequence: CASSGTGEKKYF. The DNA for the CDR3 is TGTGCCAGCAGTGGTACCGGGGAGAAGAAGTACTTC.

This clonotype has ten or more counts. CDR3 amino acids: CASSFHAGPGQDNEAFF. For the CDR3, the DNA is TGTGCCAGCAGTTTTCACGCAGGTCCCGGACAGGATAACGAAGCTTTCTTT. The gene calls are TRBV27 and TRBJ1-1, with 7 positions matching TRBD1. Germline CDR1 and CDR2: MNHEY and SMNVEV (reference sequence). The CDR3 has 17 amino acids. J gave up 8 bases and V 3 bases, and 18 bases lay outside the gene matches.

This clonotype has ten or more counts. The chain links TRBV5-1 to TRBJ1-1; no definite D call. Germline V gene sequence: CDR1 SGHRS, CDR2 YFSETQ. CDR3 length: 14 amino acids. Trimming shortened V by 5 bases and J by 2 bases, and 13 bases separated the two germline ends. The CDR3 spells CASSLDEVNTEAFF. DNA for the CDR3: TGCGCCAGCAGTCTCGACGAGGTTAACACTGAAGCTTTCTTT.

A few counts support this clonotype. The J gene is TRBJ2-1, the V gene TRBV20-1; D gene uncertain. The CDR3 spans 11 residues. Germline V lookup: CDR1 DFQATT, CDR2 SNEGSKA (reference sequence). Trimming removed 7 bases from V and 4 bases from J, with 8 bases in between. DNA of the CDR3: TGCAGTGTTCCTAGATACAATGAGCAGTTCTTC. Its protein is CSVPRYNEQFF.

The chain recombines TRBV6-1 with TRBJ2-5; the match to TRBD1 covers 12 bases. Germline V CDR1 and CDR2: MNHNS, SASEGT. The length of the CDR3 is 16 residues. Germline trimming cut 6 bases from V and 1 base from J; bases unmatched to any gene: 6. The CDR3 DNA reads TGTGCCAGCAGCTTCCGGGACAGGGGGCTCCAAGAGACCCAGTACTTC. Its translation: CASSFRDRGLQETQYF.

This clonotype was counted once. The chain links TRBV10-3 to TRBJ2-6; D perhaps matches TRBD2 (6 bases). Germline assignment: CDR1 ENHRY and CDR2 SYGVKD. There are 17 residues in the CDR3. Trimming shortened V by 4 bases and J by 0 bases, and 13 bases separated the two germline ends. CDR3 coding DNA: TGTGCCATCAGTGGTGGGGCGGGGCGCTCTGGGGCCAACGTCCTGACTTTC. This gives the protein CAISGGAGRSGANVLTF.

This clonotype was recorded many times. The chain has TRBV15 and TRBJ2-5; TRBD2 might be the D (5 bases). CDR1 is LNHNV and CDR2 is YYDKDF in the germline V gene (reference sequence). Between the trimmed V and J ends, which lost 0 bases and 1 base, there was a span of 9 bases. The CDR3 extends over 15 amino acids. As DNA, the CDR3 is TGTGCCACCAGCAGAGATCCGGGGTCCCAAGAGACCCAGTACTTC. Encoded protein: CATSRDPGSQETQYF.

This clonotype was recorded at least ten times. The rearrangement uses TRBV20-1 and TRBJ1-1; weak D call: TRBD1 (5 bases). Per germline, CDR1 DFQATT and CDR2 SNEGSKA (reference sequence). This CDR3 region has 14 residues. The V end was cut by 1 base, the J end by 1 base, with 10 bases between. This CDR3 reads CSARGRTTNTEAFF. The CDR3, as DNA: TGCAGTGCTAGAGGACGGACAACGAACACTGAAGCTTTCTTT.

This clonotype was observed at least ten times. The V gene is TRBV18, the J gene TRBJ2-3, with D uncertain. CDR3 length equals 12 residues. V dropped 5 bases and J dropped 2 bases, with 5 bases sitting between them. Per the germline V gene, CDR1 is KGHSH and CDR2 is LQKENI. The CDR3: CASSDITDTQYF. CDR3 nucleotide sequence: TGTGCCAGCTCAGACATCACAGATACGCAGTATTTT.

This clonotype was seen many times. This chain joins TRBV29-1 and TRBJ2-3; 8 bases fit TRBD2. The junction had 6 bases not matched to a gene; V was cut back by 6 bases and J by 4 bases. Germline CDR1 and CDR2: SQVTM and ANQGSEA. This CDR3 region has 13 residues. The chain's CDR3 is CSVDRRGADTQYF. CDR3 in DNA: TGCAGCGTAGACAGGCGGGGGGCAGATACGCAGTATTTT.

The chain couples TRBV19 to TRBJ2-5; D uncertain. Germline-derived CDR1 and CDR2 are LNHDA and SQIVND (reference sequence). Deletions cut 3 bases from V and 5 bases from J, with 10 bases between. The CDR3 is made up of 13 amino acids. The CDR3 protein is CASSIELGETQYF. CDR3 nucleotide sequence: TGTGCCAGTAGTATTGAGTTAGGGGAGACCCAGTACTTC.

This clonotype showed up many times. The chain links TRBV6-1 to TRBJ2-7; D possibly corresponds to TRBD2 (6 bases). From germline, CDR1 is MNHNS and CDR2 SASEGT. Trimming left V 6 bases short and J 0 bases short, with 12 bases between. The CDR3 runs 14 residues. Here the CDR3 DNA reads TGTGCCAGCAGGCGGGACGGTAGCTCCTACGAGCAGTACTTC. It encodes CASRRDGSSYEQYF.

The sample holds many counts of this clonotype. The chain combines TRBV5-1 with TRBJ2-3; D may be TRBD1 or TRBD2 (7 bases each). The CDR3 runs to 15 residues. V lost 7 bases and J 2 bases, leaving 17 bases between the germline ends. Germline V gene sequence: CDR1 SGHRS, CDR2 YFSETQ. The CDR3 nucleotides are TGCGCCAGCTCCCAGGGGGGGCGCCCCACAGATACGCAGTATTTT. Amino acids: CASSQGGRPTDTQYF.